The clone carrying this TCR beta chain was detected a few times. Its antigen is currently unknown. Researchers partitioned CD4+ cells into CD45RA+ naive and CD45RA-negative memory subsets. This sample is drawn from a study of shared clonotypes between healthy human individuals. Sequenced by immunoSEQ multiplex PCR; TCRdb stores in-frame clones only, minus some. The table includes hundreds of thousands of clones, 74% detected once. General study points: Sharing across four donors was highest in naive CD4 (around 5%) and lowest in memory CD8 (around 0.4%). Collection of samples was limited to blood; tissue repertoires likely differ.

Trimming took off 1 base at V and 5 bases at J, with 7 bases between the two ends. Per the germline V gene, CDR1 is KGHSH and CDR2 is LQKENI. The length of the CDR3 is 13 residues. The TCR sequence derives from a man aged 30 to 39 in good health. This chain joins TRBV18 and TRBJ2-3; D is unresolved. Sample: memory CD4+ T cells sorted from blood. Subset: CD45RA-negative fraction. CDR3 region: CASSPQPEDTQYF. Here the CDR3 DNA reads TGTGCCAGCTCACCACAACCGGAAGATACGCAGTATTTT.